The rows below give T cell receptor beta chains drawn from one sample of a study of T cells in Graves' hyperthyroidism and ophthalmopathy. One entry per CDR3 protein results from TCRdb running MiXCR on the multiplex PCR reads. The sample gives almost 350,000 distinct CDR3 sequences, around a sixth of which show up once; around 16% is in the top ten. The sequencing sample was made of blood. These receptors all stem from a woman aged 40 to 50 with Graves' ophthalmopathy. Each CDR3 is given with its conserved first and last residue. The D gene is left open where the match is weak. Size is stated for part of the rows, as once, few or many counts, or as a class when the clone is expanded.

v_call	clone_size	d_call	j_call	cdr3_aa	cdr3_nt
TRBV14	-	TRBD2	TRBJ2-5	CASSPWGGLAAQETQYF	TGTGCCAGCAGCCCCTGGGGAGGACTAGCGGCTCAAGAGACCCAGTACTTC
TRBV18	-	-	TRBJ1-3	CASSGRNTIYF	TGTGCCAGCTCGGGACGAAACACCATATATTTT
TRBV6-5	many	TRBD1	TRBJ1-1	CASSYSGDRNTEAFF	TGTGCCAGCAGTTACTCGGGGGACAGGAACACTGAAGCTTTCTTT
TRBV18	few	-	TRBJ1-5	CASSPSRGINQPQHF	TGTGCCAGCTCACCGTCAAGGGGTATAAATCAGCCCCAGCATTTT
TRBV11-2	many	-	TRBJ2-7	CASSLGPAGEQYF	TGTGCCAGCAGCTTAGGGCCGGCGGGCGAGCAGTACTTC
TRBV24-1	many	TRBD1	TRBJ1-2	CATSDPGQIHGYTF	TGTGCCACCAGTGACCCGGGACAGATCCATGGCTACACCTTC
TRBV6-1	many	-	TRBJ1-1	CASSVQMNTEAFF	TGTGCCAGCAGTGTACAAATGAACACTGAAGCTTTCTTT
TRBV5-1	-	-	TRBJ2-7	CASSLAGTRSYEQYF	TGCGCCAGCAGCTTGGCCGGGACTCGCTCCTACGAGCAGTACTTC
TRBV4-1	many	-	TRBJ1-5	CASSQVGDHSNQPQHF	TGCGCCAGCAGCCAAGTGGGGGACCATAGCAATCAGCCCCAGCATTTT
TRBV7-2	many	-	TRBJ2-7	CASSLGPDMGEQYF	TGTGCCAGCAGCTTAGGTCCTGATATGGGCGAGCAGTACTTC
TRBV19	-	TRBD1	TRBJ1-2	CASSIFGTGYGYTF	TGTGCCAGTAGTATCTTCGGGACAGGCTATGGCTACACCTTC
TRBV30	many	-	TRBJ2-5	CAWRVIAGETQYF	TGTGCCTGGAGGGTCATTGCGGGAGAGACCCAGTACTTC
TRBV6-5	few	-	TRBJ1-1	CASSYGGIGTEAFF	TGTGCCAGCAGTTACGGGGGTATAGGCACTGAAGCTTTCTTT
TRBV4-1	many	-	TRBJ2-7	CASSQEVGISGEQYF	TGCGCCAGCAGCCAAGAGGTAGGGATCTCGGGTGAGCAGTACTTC
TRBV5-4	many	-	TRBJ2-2	CASSPPGLDTGELFF	TGTGCCAGCAGCCCCCCGGGACTTGACACCGGGGAGCTGTTTTTT
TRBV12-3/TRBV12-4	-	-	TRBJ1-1	CASSLTGTPGTEAFF	TGTGCCAGCAGTCTAACCGGGACCCCCGGGACTGAAGCTTTCTTT
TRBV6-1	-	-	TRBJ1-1	CASNRGGSDTEAFF	TGTGCCAGCAATCGAGGGGGGTCGGACACTGAAGCTTTCTTT
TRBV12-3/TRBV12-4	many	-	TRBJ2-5	CASTLDGLQETQYF	TGTGCCAGCACCCTCGACGGCCTCCAAGAGACCCAGTACTTC
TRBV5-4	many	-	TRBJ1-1	CASQGATEAFF	TGTGCCAGCCAGGGAGCCACTGAAGCTTTCTTT
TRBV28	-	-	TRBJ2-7	CASRSSGPYEQYF	TGTGCCAGTAGGAGTAGCGGCCCCTACGAGCAGTACTTC